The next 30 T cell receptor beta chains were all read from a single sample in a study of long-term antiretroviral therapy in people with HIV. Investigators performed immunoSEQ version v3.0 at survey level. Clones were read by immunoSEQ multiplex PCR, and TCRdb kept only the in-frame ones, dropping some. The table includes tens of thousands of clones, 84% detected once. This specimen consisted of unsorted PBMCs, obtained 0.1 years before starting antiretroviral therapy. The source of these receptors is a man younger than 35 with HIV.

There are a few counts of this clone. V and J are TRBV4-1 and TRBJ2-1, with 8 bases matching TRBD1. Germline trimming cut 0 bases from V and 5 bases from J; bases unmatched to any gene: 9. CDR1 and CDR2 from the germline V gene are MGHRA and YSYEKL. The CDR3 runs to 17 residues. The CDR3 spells CASSQDHGTGGHNEQFF. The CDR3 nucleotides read TGCGCCAGCAGCCAAGATCACGGGACAGGAGGCCACAATGAGCAGTTCTTC.

CDR3 sequence: CSVESSYNEQFF. The CDR3 DNA reads as TGCAGCGTTGAGAGCTCCTACAATGAGCAGTTCTTC. The chain employs TRBV29-1 and TRBJ2-1; D is uncertain. Between the trimmed V and J ends, which lost 3 bases and 0 bases, there was a span of 3 bases. Germline-derived CDR1 and CDR2 are SQVTM and ANQGSEA. This CDR3 contains 12 residues.

CDR3 coding DNA: TGCGCCAGCAGCCCGGCCACAGGCATTAGGAATCAGCCCCAGCATTTT. Protein: CASSPATGIRNQPQHF. The chain uses TRBV4-3 and TRBJ1-5, with D possibly matching TRBD1 (5 bases). Germline values: CDR1 LGHNA, CDR2 YSLEER. This CDR3 is 16 amino acids long. V was pared by 4 bases and J by 4 bases, with 17 bases between.

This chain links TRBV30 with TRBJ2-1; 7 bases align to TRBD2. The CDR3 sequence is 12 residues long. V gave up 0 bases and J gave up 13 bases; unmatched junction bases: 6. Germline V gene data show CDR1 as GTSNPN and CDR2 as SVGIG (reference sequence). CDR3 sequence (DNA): TGTGCCTGGAGTGTACTGCGGGGGAGACAGTTCTTC. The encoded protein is CAWSVLRGRQFF.

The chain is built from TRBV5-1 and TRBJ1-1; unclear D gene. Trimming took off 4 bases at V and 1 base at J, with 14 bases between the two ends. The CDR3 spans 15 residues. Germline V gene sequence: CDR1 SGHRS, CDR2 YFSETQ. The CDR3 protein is CASSPVATANTEAFF. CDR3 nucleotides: TGCGCCAGCAGCCCGGTTGCGACGGCGAACACTGAAGCTTTCTTT.

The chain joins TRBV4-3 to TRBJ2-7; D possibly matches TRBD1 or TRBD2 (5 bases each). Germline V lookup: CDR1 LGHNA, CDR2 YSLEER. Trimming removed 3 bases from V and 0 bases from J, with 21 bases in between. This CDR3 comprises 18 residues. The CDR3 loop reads CASSHEPSGPLNSYEQYF. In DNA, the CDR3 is TGCGCCAGCAGCCACGAACCCTCGGGACCTCTGAACTCCTACGAGCAGTACTTC.

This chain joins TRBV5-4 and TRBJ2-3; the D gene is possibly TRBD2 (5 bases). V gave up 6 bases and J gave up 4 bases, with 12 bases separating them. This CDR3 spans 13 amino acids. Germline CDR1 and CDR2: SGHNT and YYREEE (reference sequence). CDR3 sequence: CASTVDSSDTQYF. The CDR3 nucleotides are TGTGCCAGCACTGTGGACTCCTCAGATACGCAGTATTTT.

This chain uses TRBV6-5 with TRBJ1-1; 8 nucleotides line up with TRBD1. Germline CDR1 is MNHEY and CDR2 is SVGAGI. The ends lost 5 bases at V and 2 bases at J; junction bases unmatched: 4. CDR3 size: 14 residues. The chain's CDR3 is CASSPDRGNTEAFF. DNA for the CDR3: TGTGCCAGCAGTCCTGACAGGGGCAACACTGAAGCTTTCTTT.

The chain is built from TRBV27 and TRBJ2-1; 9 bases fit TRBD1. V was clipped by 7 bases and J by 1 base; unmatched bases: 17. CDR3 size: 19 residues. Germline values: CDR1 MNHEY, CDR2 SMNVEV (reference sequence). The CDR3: CASNPTGGERDRSYNEQFF. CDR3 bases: TGTGCCAGCAATCCGACAGGGGGAGAGCGGGACCGTTCCTACAATGAGCAGTTCTTC.

CDR3 nucleotides: TGCGCCAGCAGCCAGGGACCAACCGACACTGAAGCTTTCTTT. Translating gives CASSQGPTDTEAFF. This chain uses TRBV5-1 with TRBJ1-1, with D possibly TRBD1 on 5 matching bases. Germline V gene lookup returns CDR1 SGHRS and CDR2 YFSETQ. V dropped 4 bases and J dropped 3 bases, with 13 bases sitting between them. The CDR3 runs 14 residues.

CDR3 DNA: TGTGCCAGCAGTTCGGACAGTCATCAGCCCCAGCATTTT. It translates to CASSSDSHQPQHF. This rearrangement joins TRBV6-5 to TRBJ1-5; TRBD1 is a possible D gene (6 bases). Germline V gene lookup returns CDR1 MNHEY and CDR2 SVGAGI. The ends were cut back, 4 bases at V and 5 bases at J, with 9 bases in the middle. The CDR3 runs 13 residues.

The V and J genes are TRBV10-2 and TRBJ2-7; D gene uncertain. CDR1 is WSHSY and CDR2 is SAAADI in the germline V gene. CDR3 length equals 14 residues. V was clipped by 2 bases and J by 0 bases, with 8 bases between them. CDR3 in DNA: TGCGCCAGCAGTGAGGTGGTGAACTCCTACGAGCAGTACTTC. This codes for CASSEVVNSYEQYF.

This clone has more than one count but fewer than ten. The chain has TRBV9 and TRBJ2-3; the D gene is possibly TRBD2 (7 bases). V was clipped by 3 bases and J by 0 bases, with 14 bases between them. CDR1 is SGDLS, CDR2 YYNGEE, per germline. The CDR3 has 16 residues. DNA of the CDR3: TGTGCCAGCAGCGGGGGGGGGCCCGCTAGCACAGATACGCAGTATTTT. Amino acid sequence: CASSGGGPASTDTQYF.

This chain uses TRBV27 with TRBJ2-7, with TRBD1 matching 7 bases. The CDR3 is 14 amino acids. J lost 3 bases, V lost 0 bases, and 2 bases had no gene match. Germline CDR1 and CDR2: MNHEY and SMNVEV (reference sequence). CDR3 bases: TGTGCCAGCAGTTTATCGGCAGGGGGCTACGAGCAGTACTTC. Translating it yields CASSLSAGGYEQYF.

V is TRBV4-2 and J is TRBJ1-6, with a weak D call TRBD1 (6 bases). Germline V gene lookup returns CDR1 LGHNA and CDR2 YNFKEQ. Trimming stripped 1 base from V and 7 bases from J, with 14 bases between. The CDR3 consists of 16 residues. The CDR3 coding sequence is TGTGCCAGCAGCCAAGCCGGGGGCAGCCTAAATTCACCCCTCCACTTT. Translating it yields CASSQAGGSLNSPLHF.

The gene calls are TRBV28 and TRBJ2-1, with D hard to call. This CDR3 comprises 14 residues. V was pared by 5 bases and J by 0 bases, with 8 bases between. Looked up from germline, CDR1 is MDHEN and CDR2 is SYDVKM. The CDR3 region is CASSGPSSYNEQFF. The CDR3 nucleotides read TGTGCCAGCAGTGGACCGAGCTCCTACAATGAGCAGTTCTTC.

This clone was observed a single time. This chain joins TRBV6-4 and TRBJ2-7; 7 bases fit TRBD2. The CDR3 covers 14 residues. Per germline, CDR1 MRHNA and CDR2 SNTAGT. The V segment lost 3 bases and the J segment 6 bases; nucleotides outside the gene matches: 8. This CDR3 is CASSDSSGMGEQYF. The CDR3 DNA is TGTGCCAGCAGTGATTCGAGCGGGATGGGCGAGCAGTACTTC.

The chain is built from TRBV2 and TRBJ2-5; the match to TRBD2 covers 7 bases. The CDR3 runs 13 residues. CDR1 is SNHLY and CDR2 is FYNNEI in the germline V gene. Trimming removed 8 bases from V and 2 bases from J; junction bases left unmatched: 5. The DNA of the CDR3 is TGTGCCAGCGCTAGCGGTATTCAAGAGACCCAGTACTTC. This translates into CASASGIQETQYF.

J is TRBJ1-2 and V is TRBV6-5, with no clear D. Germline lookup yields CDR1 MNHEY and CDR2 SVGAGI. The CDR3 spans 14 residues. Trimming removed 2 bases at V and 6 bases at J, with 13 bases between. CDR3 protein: CASSYDHDSNGYTF. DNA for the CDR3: TGTGCCAGCAGTTACGACCACGACTCAAATGGCTACACCTTC.

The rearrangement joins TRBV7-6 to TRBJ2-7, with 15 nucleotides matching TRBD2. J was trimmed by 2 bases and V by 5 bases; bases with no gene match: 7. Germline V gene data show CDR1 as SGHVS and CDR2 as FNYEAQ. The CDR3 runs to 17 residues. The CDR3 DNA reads TGTGCCAGCAGCAAACCGGGACTAGCGGGAGGTACCTACGAGCAGTACTTC. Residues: CASSKPGLAGGTYEQYF.

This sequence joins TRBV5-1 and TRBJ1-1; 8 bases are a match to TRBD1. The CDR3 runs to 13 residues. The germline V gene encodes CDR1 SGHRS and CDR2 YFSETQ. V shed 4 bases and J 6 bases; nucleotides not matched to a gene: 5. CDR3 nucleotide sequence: TGCGCCAGCAGCGTCGGACAGGGCCCTGAAGCTTTCTTT. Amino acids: CASSVGQGPEAFF. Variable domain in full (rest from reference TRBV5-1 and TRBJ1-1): KAGVTQTPRYLIKTRGQQVTLSCSPISGHRSVSWYQQTPGQGLQFLFEYFSETQRNKGNFPGRFSGRQFSNSRSEMNVSTLELGDSALYLCASSVGQGPEAFFGQGTRLTVV.

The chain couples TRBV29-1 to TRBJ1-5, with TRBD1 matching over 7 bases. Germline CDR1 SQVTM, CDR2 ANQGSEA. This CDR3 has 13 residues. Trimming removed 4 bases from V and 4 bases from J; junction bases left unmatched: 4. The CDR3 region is CSVAGGQNQPQHF. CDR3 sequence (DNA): TGCAGCGTTGCGGGGGGACAGAATCAGCCCCAGCATTTT.

CDR3 DNA sequence: TGTGCCAGCTGTACCCAACTGGTTGACGAGCAGTACTTC. It yields the protein CASCTQLVDEQYF. J is TRBJ2-7 and V is TRBV28; D unresolved. Germline CDR1 reads MDHEN; CDR2 reads SYDVKM. This CDR3 spans 13 amino acids. The V gene lost 8 bases and the J gene lost 5 bases, with 16 bases spanning the gap.

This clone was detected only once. CDR3 DNA sequence: TGTGCCAGTAGTGGGGTTGGGGGCAGCAATCAGCCCCAGCATTTT. Amino acids: CASSGVGGSNQPQHF. The chain links TRBV19 to TRBJ1-5; a weak D match, TRBD1 (6 bases). CDR3 size: 15 residues. V was pared by 5 bases and J by 1 base, with 12 bases between. The germline gives CDR1 LNHDA, CDR2 SQIVND (reference sequence).

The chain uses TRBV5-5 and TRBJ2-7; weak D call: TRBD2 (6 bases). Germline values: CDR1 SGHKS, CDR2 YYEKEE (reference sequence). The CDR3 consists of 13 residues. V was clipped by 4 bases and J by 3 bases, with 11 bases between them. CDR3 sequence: CASSSISGYEQYF. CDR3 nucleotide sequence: TGTGCCAGCAGCAGTATTAGCGGCTACGAGCAGTACTTC.

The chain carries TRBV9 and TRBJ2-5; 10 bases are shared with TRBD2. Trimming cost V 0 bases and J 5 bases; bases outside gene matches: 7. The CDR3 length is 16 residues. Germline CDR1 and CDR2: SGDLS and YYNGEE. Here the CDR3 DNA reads TGTGCCAGCAGCGTAGCTCCAGCGGGAGGGGGGGAGACCCAGTACTTC. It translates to CASSVAPAGGGETQYF.

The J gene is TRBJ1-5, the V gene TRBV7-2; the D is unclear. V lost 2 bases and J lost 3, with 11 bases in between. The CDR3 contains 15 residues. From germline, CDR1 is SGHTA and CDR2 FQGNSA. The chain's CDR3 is CASSLSGRSNQPQHF. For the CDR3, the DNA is TGTGCCAGCAGCTTAAGTGGCAGGTCCAATCAGCCCCAGCATTTT.

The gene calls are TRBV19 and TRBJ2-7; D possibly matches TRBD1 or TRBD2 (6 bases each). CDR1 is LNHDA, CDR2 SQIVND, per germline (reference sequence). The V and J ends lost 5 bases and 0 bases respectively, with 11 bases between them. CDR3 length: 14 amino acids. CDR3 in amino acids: CASSGGGSSYEQYF. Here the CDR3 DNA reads TGTGCCAGTAGTGGAGGGGGATCCTCCTACGAGCAGTACTTC.

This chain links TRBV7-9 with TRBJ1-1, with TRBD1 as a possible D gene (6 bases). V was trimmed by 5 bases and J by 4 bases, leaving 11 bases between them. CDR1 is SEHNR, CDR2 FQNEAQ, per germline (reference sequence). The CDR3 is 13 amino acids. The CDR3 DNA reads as TGTGCCAGCAGCACCTTACAGGGCACTGAAGCTTTCTTT. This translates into CASSTLQGTEAFF.

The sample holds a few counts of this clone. The CDR3 DNA follows: TGCGCCAGCAGCCAAGACTCAGGGATTTACGAGCAGTACTTC. Its translation is CASSQDSGIYEQYF. V is TRBV4-3 and J is TRBJ2-7; maybe TRBD1 (5 bases). The CDR3 has 14 amino acids. Trimming cost V 0 bases and J 4 bases, with 10 bases left between them. CDR1 is LGHNA, CDR2 YSLEER, per germline.